What follows are 24 T cell receptor beta chains derived from one specimen sequenced in a study of blood T cell repertoires in COVID-19 (dated by TCRdb to 2018 to 2021). Libraries were prepared through the immunoSEQ multiplex PCR assay. Drawn from immuneACCESS, this table holds only the in-frame rearrangements with V and J called that TCRdb kept. Clones are partly lost; checked studies trace under half to an unresolved V gene and leave the rest unexplained. The sample table holds around 86,000 clones, of which around 84% were seen once. The top ten clones comprise 38% of the sample. Sequenced input: peripheral blood. These receptors came from a man aged 80 or over with acute or convalescent COVID-19.

V gene TRBV9 combines with J gene TRBJ2-7, with D uncertain. The V gene's germline CDR1 is SGDLS and CDR2 YYNGEE. There are 14 residues in the CDR3. V was shortened by 0 bases and J by 1 base, with 8 bases between the two germline ends. For the CDR3, the DNA is TGTGCCAGCAGCGTAGTGGCCAGTTCCTACGAGCAGTACTTC. Residues: CASSVVASSYEQYF.

The J gene is TRBJ1-4, the V gene TRBV19; D remains unclear. Germline CDR1 and CDR2: LNHDA and SQIVND (reference sequence). The CDR3 is 14 amino acids. Trimming took off 8 bases at V and 0 bases at J, with 10 bases between the two ends. CDR3 sequence reads: CASARGATNEKLFF. The CDR3 nucleotides read TGTGCCAGTGCCCGGGGTGCAACTAATGAAAAACTGTTTTTT.

This chain's CDR3 is CASSQNTGVGNTIYF. The CDR3 DNA follows: TGCGCCAGCAGCCAAAACACAGGGGTTGGAAACACCATATATTTT. The rearrangement joins TRBV4-3 to TRBJ1-3; TRBD1 matches 7 bases. Germline loops: CDR1 LGHNA, CDR2 YSLEER. The CDR3 consists of 15 residues. V dropped 2 bases and J dropped 3; count of bases not matched to a gene: 4.

V and J are TRBV28 and TRBJ1-1, with 9 bases aligning to TRBD1. Germline lookup yields CDR1 MDHEN and CDR2 SYDVKM. The CDR3 is 16 residues long. V was pared by 6 bases and J by 1 base, with 9 bases of the junction left unmatched. Here the CDR3 reads CASSLGTGLGNTEAFF. In DNA, the CDR3 is TGTGCCAGCAGCCTCGGGACAGGGTTGGGGAACACTGAAGCTTTCTTT.

The CDR3 DNA sequence: TGCGCCAGCAGCTTAGAATCGGGGACTAGCGGGAGGGCCTTGTATGAGCAGTTCTTC. It translates to CASSLESGTSGRALYEQFF. V usage is TRBV5-1 and J usage is TRBJ2-1, with 16 bases aligning to TRBD2. The CDR3 runs 19 residues. CDR1 is SGHRS and CDR2 is YFSETQ in the germline V gene. The V gene end was trimmed by 2 bases and the J gene end by 8 bases; junction bases not matched to a gene: 13.

The chain joins TRBV5-1 to TRBJ1-2, with TRBD1 identical over 7 bases. V lost 4 bases and J lost 7; bases outside the gene matches: 7. This CDR3 contains 13 residues. The germline V gene encodes CDR1 SGHRS and CDR2 YFSETQ. The CDR3 loop reads CASSIQGEFGYTF. CDR3 nucleotide sequence: TGCGCCAGCAGCATCCAGGGGGAGTTTGGCTACACCTTC. The full variable domain, completed using reference TRBV5-1 and TRBJ1-2, is KAGVTQTPRYLIKTRGQQVTLSCSPISGHRSVSWYQQTPGQGLQFLFEYFSETQRNKGNFPGRFSGRQFSNSRSEMNVSTLELGDSALYLCASSIQGEFGYTFGSGTRLTVV.

The chain is built from TRBV15 and TRBJ1-1, with TRBD1 as a possible D gene (5 bases). The CDR3 length is 16 residues. Germline loops: CDR1 LNHNV, CDR2 YYDKDF (reference sequence). V was pared by 1 base and J by 1 base, with 13 bases between. The CDR3 DNA is TGTGCCACCAGCAGAGGGGGGGTGGGAAAGAACACTGAAGCTTTCTTT. Its protein product is CATSRGGVGKNTEAFF.

This rearrangement joins TRBV14 to TRBJ2-7; 8 bases line up with TRBD2. V lost 2 bases and J lost 5; bases outside the gene matches: 5. The CDR3 sequence is 14 residues long. Germline V lookup: CDR1 SGHDN, CDR2 FVKESK. The CDR3 coding sequence is TGTGCCAGCAGCCAATATTCAGCGGGAGACGAGCAGTACTTC. Its translation: CASSQYSAGDEQYF.

The rearrangement uses TRBV7-8 and TRBJ2-1, with 13 bases aligning to TRBD2. Losses at the gene ends were 3 bases for V and 0 bases for J; bases not matched to a gene: 8. The CDR3 consists of 19 residues. The germline gives CDR1 SGHVS, CDR2 FQNEAQ. CDR3 coding DNA: TGTGCCAGCAGCTTGAGACTAGCGGGAGGTCAGAGCTCCTACAATGAGCAGTTCTTC. Its protein is CASSLRLAGGQSSYNEQFF.

V and J are TRBV9 and TRBJ1-5; TRBD1 matches at 8 bases. The CDR3 sequence is 17 residues long. Germline-derived CDR1 and CDR2 are SGDLS and YYNGEE. The junction had 8 bases not matched to a gene; V was cut back by 0 bases and J by 3 bases. The CDR3, as DNA: TGTGCCAGCAGCGTAGGGGCGTCGGACAGGGCCAATCAGCCCCAGCATTTT. As protein: CASSVGASDRANQPQHF.

V usage is TRBV27 and J usage is TRBJ2-1, with TRBD2 matching over 7 bases. V was pared by 1 base and J by 5 bases, with 8 bases of the junction left unmatched. The CDR3 runs 16 residues. From germline, CDR1 is MNHEY and CDR2 SMNVEV (reference sequence). The CDR3, as DNA: TGTGCCAGCAGTTTATTTAGCGGGTCTGCCGACAATGAGCAGTTCTTC. This encodes CASSLFSGSADNEQFF.

The chain carries TRBV28 and TRBJ2-1; 8 nucleotides match TRBD1. Germline V gene lookup returns CDR1 MDHEN and CDR2 SYDVKM. This CDR3 is 21 amino acids long. After removal of 5 bases from V and 0 bases from J, the junction contained 21 bases not matched to a gene. The CDR3: CASSSQVGGQGYISSYNEQFF. CDR3 coding DNA: TGTGCCAGCAGTAGCCAAGTAGGCGGACAGGGTTACATTAGCTCCTACAATGAGCAGTTCTTC.

V gene TRBV10-3 combines with J gene TRBJ1-3; unclear D gene. The CDR3 runs 13 residues. Germline loops: CDR1 ENHRY, CDR2 SYGVKD. V was shortened by 6 bases and J by 0 bases, with 6 bases between the two germline ends. The CDR3 nucleotides are TGTGCCATCAGGCCAGACTCTGGAAACACCATATATTTT. As protein: CAIRPDSGNTIYF.

V and J are TRBV5-5 and TRBJ2-3, with D maybe TRBD2 (5 bases). The V end lost 0 bases, the J end lost 6 bases, and 14 bases lay between the germline ends. Per germline, CDR1 SGHKS and CDR2 YYEKEE (reference sequence). The length of the CDR3 is 15 residues. The CDR3 DNA follows: TGTGCCAGCAGCTTGGCCCTTGACTCTAGCGATACGCAGTATTTT. Translated: CASSLALDSSDTQYF.

The chain couples TRBV19 to TRBJ2-2; 7 bases line up with TRBD1. CDR3 length: 17 amino acids. V lost 4 bases, J lost 0 bases, and 8 bases stayed unmatched. Per the germline V gene, CDR1 is LNHDA and CDR2 is SQIVND (reference sequence). CDR3: CASSKGTGTANTGELFF. In nucleotides, the CDR3 is TGTGCCAGTAGTAAGGGGACCGGGACAGCGAACACCGGGGAGCTGTTTTTT.

This clone was observed once. This rearrangement joins TRBV5-4 to TRBJ2-3; 11 bases agree with TRBD2. CDR1 is SGHNT, CDR2 YYREEE, per germline (reference sequence). The V segment lost 1 base and the J segment 3 bases; nucleotides outside the gene matches: 1. The CDR3 runs 15 residues. The CDR3 loop is CASSLTSGSTDTQYF. The CDR3 DNA follows: TGTGCCAGCAGCTTGACTAGCGGGAGTACAGATACGCAGTATTTT.

This clone was counted only a few times. The chain uses TRBV18 and TRBJ2-7; 7 bases are a match to TRBD1. CDR3 length: 14 residues. J was trimmed by 0 bases and V by 4 bases; bases with no gene match: 3. Germline V lookup: CDR1 KGHSH, CDR2 LQKENI. CDR3 nucleotides: TGTGCCAGCTCACAGGGACAGAGCTCCTACGAGCAGTACTTC. Translated, it gives CASSQGQSSYEQYF.

A note on this clone: Since the CDR3 does not end with the conserved phenylalanine or tryptophan, this likely comes from a read error. No DNA is shown, since the ends of the CDR3 on it are uncertain; the CDR3 is the one TCRdb lists. The CDR3 spells CASSNWPFP. The chain links TRBV7-3 to TRBJ1-1; TRBD1, the D gene given by the table, was not confirmed from the DNA. The length of the CDR3 is 9 amino acids, counting both ends. CDR1 SGHTA and CDR2 FQGTGA come from the germline V gene.

This clone appeared a few times. The chain couples TRBV30 to TRBJ2-7; no reliable D call. V was trimmed by 3 bases and J by 3 bases, leaving 9 bases between them. CDR1 and CDR2 (germline): GTSNPN, SVGIG (reference sequence). This CDR3 comprises 12 residues. Here the CDR3 DNA reads TGTGCCTGGAGCTCACAGCACTACGAGCAGTACTTC. This translates into CAWSSQHYEQYF.

V and J are TRBV6-1 and TRBJ1-1; no firm D call. Trimming stripped 0 bases from V and 12 bases from J, with 11 bases between. Germline assignment: CDR1 MNHNS and CDR2 SASEGT. The CDR3 runs 12 residues. The CDR3 spells CASSEAGLRPFF. The CDR3 DNA sequence: TGTGCCAGCAGTGAAGCCGGACTGAGACCTTTCTTT.

J is TRBJ2-7 and V is TRBV6-6; the match to TRBD1 covers 12 bases. Trimming removed 6 bases from V and 6 bases from J; junction bases left unmatched: 9. The length of the CDR3 is 15 residues. Germline V gives CDR1 MNHNY, CDR2 SVGAGI (reference sequence). CDR3 coding DNA: TGTGCCAGCAGCCAGCCGGGACAGGGGGCAAGCGAGCAGTACTTC. Translating gives CASSQPGQGASEQYF.

The chain uses TRBV6-1 and TRBJ2-7; D is unresolved. The CDR3 totals 14 residues. The germline V gene encodes CDR1 MNHNS and CDR2 SASEGT. The V end lost 1 base, the J end lost 1 base, and 8 bases lay between the germline ends. CDR3 in DNA: TGTGCCAGCAGTGAAGGCCCGCGGTCCTACGAGCAGTACTTC. It is translated as CASSEGPRSYEQYF.

This sequence joins TRBV24-1 and TRBJ1-2; D uncertain. The CDR3 has 14 amino acids. The V end lost 4 bases, the J end lost 0 bases, and 8 bases lay between the germline ends. Looked up from germline, CDR1 is KGHDR and CDR2 is SFDVKD. CDR3 sequence: CATSEAPTNYGYTF. CDR3 DNA: TGTGCCACCAGTGAGGCACCAACTAACTATGGCTACACCTTC.

The rearrangement uses TRBV5-1 and TRBJ1-1; 8 nucleotides agree with TRBD1. Trimming took 3 bases from V and 0 from J; bases not matched to a gene: 4. Germline CDR1 and CDR2: SGHRS and YFSETQ. The CDR3 has 15 amino acids. CDR3 residues: CASSWEGQVNTEAFF. In nucleotides, the CDR3 is TGCGCCAGCAGCTGGGAGGGACAGGTGAACACTGAAGCTTTCTTT.